This T cell receptor beta chain came from a study of T cells in Graves' hyperthyroidism and ophthalmopathy. Study-level findings and limits: Model-based prediction identified ophthalmopathy a median roughly 5.9 months prior to its onset.

RNA transcripts yielded amplified TCR beta CDR3 regions. An initial round of RT-PCR targeting the TCR CDR3 relied on the HTBI primer set. TCRdb recomputed calls from the multiplex PCR reads with MiXCR, one row per CDR3 protein. The top ten hold 30% to 35% of the sample, which has approximately 330,000 distinct CDR3 sequences, roughly 13% seen once. V was shortened by 3 bases and J by 0 bases, with 18 bases between the two germline ends. The CDR3 sequence is 18 residues long. Each 10 ml fresh peripheral blood draw supplied the PBMCs. This clonotype came up many times. Antigen unknown. The chain has TRBV12-3 or TRBV12-4 and TRBJ2-4; a possible D gene is TRBD2 (5 bases). This TCR came from a middle-aged woman with Graves' ophthalmopathy. Sequenced sample: blood. The CDR3 here is CASSFRVTAGLAKNIQYF. As DNA, the CDR3 is TGTGCCAGCAGTTTTAGGGTGACGGCGGGCTTAGCCAAAAACATTCAGTACTTC.